The rows below give T cell receptor beta chains drawn from one sample of a study of T cell repertoires in cytomegalovirus infection. TCRdb independently ran MiXCR on the reads; one entry per CDR3 protein. Of nearly 450,000 distinct CDR3 sequences detected, approximately 30% appear once; the ten largest clones hold roughly 13%. The sequenced sample was PBMCs. The receptor source for this set is a human donor in good health (CMV status not recorded). Some clones in this sample may be carry-over from other donors' samples. Each CDR3 is given with its conserved first and last residue. D genes are given only for firm matches. The size entry is marked missing in some rows and otherwise reads once, few, many or a size class.

J gene: TRBJ1-5; clone size: .; CDR3 length: 14; D gene: TRBD1; V gene: TRBV27; CDR3 DNA: TGTGCCAGCAGTCATGGACAGGGCAATCAGCCCCAGCATTTT; CDR3 protein: CASSHGQGNQPQHF
J gene: TRBJ1-6; clone size: .; CDR3 length: 14; D gene: TRBD1; V gene: TRBV12-3/TRBV12-4; CDR3 DNA: TGTGCCAGCAGACCCGGGACAGCGAATTCACCCCTCCACTTT; CDR3 protein: CASRPGTANSPLHF
J gene: TRBJ2-7; clone size: .; CDR3 length: 18; D gene: .; V gene: TRBV12-3/TRBV12-4; CDR3 DNA: TGTGCCAGCAGTTTAGCCGGCAGGGTAAGGGCCAGCTCCTACGAGCAGTACTTC; CDR3 protein: CASSLAGRVRASSYEQYF
J gene: TRBJ1-6; clone size: .; CDR3 length: 15; D gene: .; V gene: TRBV4-1; CDR3 DNA: TGCGCCAGCAGCCAGGGGACCACCTATAATTCACCCCTCCACTTT; CDR3 protein: CASSQGTTYNSPLHF
J gene: TRBJ2-1; clone size: many; CDR3 length: 14; D gene: TRBD2; V gene: TRBV7-8; CDR3 DNA: TGTGCCAGCAGCTTGTCTAGCGGGTACAATGAGCAGTTCTTC; CDR3 protein: CASSLSSGYNEQFF
J gene: TRBJ1-1; clone size: .; CDR3 length: 14; D gene: .; V gene: TRBV2; CDR3 DNA: TGTGCCAGCAGTGAAGCTGGGTTTGGTACTGAAGCTTTCTTT; CDR3 protein: CASSEAGFGTEAFF
J gene: TRBJ1-2; clone size: .; CDR3 length: 14; D gene: .; V gene: TRBV28; CDR3 DNA: TGTGCCAGCAGTTCCGGGCCCCGCGTCTCCGGCTACACCTTC; CDR3 protein: CASSSGPRVSGYTF
J gene: TRBJ1-3; clone size: .; CDR3 length: 20; D gene: .; V gene: TRBV7-8; CDR3 DNA: TGTTCCAGCAGCTTAGTCCGAGGGGTCACAAGGAAGAGCTCTGGAAACACCATATATTTT; CDR3 protein: CSSSLVRGVTRKSSGNTIYF
J gene: TRBJ2-2; clone size: .; CDR3 length: 18; D gene: .; V gene: TRBV2; CDR3 DNA: TGTGCCAGCAGTGAATTGAGGCTGGGACAAATTAACACCGGGGAGCTGTTTTTT; CDR3 protein: CASSELRLGQINTGELFF
J gene: TRBJ1-1; clone size: many; CDR3 length: 15; D gene: .; V gene: TRBV7-2; CDR3 DNA: TGTGCCAGCAGGAGCTTGTCCAGGACTATTCCTGAAGCTTTCTTT; CDR3 protein: CASRSLSRTIPEAFF
J gene: TRBJ2-1; clone size: many; CDR3 length: 12; D gene: .; V gene: TRBV7-2; CDR3 DNA: TGTGCCAGCAGCTTTCAGGCAGTTGAGCAGTTCTTC; CDR3 protein: CASSFQAVEQFF
J gene: TRBJ2-7; clone size: .; CDR3 length: 13; D gene: .; V gene: TRBV7-8; CDR3 DNA: TGTGCCAGCAGCTTAGATCGGGCTCGCGAGCAGTACTTC; CDR3 protein: CASSLDRAREQYF
J gene: TRBJ2-3; clone size: .; CDR3 length: 15; D gene: .; V gene: TRBV7-8; CDR3 DNA: TGTGCCAGCAGCCCGGAGACAGGACGCACAGATACGCAGTATTTT; CDR3 protein: CASSPETGRTDTQYF
J gene: TRBJ1-2; clone size: few; CDR3 length: 14; D gene: .; V gene: TRBV6-2/TRBV6-3; CDR3 DNA: TGTGCCAGCAGTCCGATCGGGACTACCCATGGCTACACCTTC; CDR3 protein: CASSPIGTTHGYTF
J gene: TRBJ2-1; clone size: .; CDR3 length: 19; D gene: .; V gene: TRBV6-6; CDR3 DNA: TGTGCCAGCAGTTACGGGGGGCTGTCAGCGGGGCAACCCTACAATGAGCAGTTCTTC; CDR3 protein: CASSYGGLSAGQPYNEQFF
J gene: TRBJ1-1; clone size: .; CDR3 length: 13; D gene: .; V gene: TRBV5-4; CDR3 DNA: TGTGCCAGCAGCTCTATCGGAGACTATGAAACTTTCTTT; CDR3 protein: CASSSIGDYETFF
J gene: TRBJ1-1; clone size: few; CDR3 length: 14; D gene: .; V gene: TRBV7-9; CDR3 DNA: TGTGCCAGCAGCTTGGACATCCTCCAGACTGAAGCTTTCTTT; CDR3 protein: CASSLDILQTEAFF
J gene: TRBJ1-2; clone size: medium-sized; CDR3 length: 17; D gene: .; V gene: TRBV20-1; CDR3 DNA: TGCAGTGCTAGGGCCATGCCCCTAACCGGGTCTAACTATGGCTACACCTTC; CDR3 protein: CSARAMPLTGSNYGYTF
J gene: TRBJ1-4; clone size: .; CDR3 length: 17; D gene: TRBD1; V gene: TRBV2; CDR3 DNA: TGTGCCAGCAGCGACACAGGGGGCGCAGGGATTCGGGAAAAACTGTTTTTT; CDR3 protein: CASSDTGGAGIREKLFF
J gene: TRBJ1-4; clone size: .; CDR3 length: 16; D gene: .; V gene: TRBV5-4; CDR3 DNA: TGTGCCAGCAGCTCCCGACAGGACCCAACTAATGAAAAACTGTTTTTT; CDR3 protein: CASSSRQDPTNEKLFF
J gene: TRBJ2-6; clone size: few; CDR3 length: 19; D gene: .; V gene: TRBV29-1; CDR3 DNA: TGCAGCGTTGAAGATCGATATGGAGGGGGGTTTGCTGGGGCCAACGTCCTGACTTTC; CDR3 protein: CSVEDRYGGGFAGANVLTF
J gene: TRBJ2-7; clone size: .; CDR3 length: 14; D gene: .; V gene: TRBV27; CDR3 DNA: TGTGCCAGCCGAACCTGGGACAACTCCTACGAGCAGTACTTC; CDR3 protein: CASRTWDNSYEQYF
J gene: TRBJ2-3; clone size: many; CDR3 length: 14; D gene: .; V gene: TRBV7-2; CDR3 DNA: TGTGCCAGTACCCGTGGAACGCCCAGGGCTACGCAGTATTTT; CDR3 protein: CASTRGTPRATQYF
J gene: TRBJ1-4; clone size: .; CDR3 length: 15; D gene: .; V gene: TRBV19; CDR3 DNA: TGTGCCAGTAGTTACGAAACCACAGGAAACGAAAAACTGTTTTTT; CDR3 protein: CASSYETTGNEKLFF